Listed below are T cell receptor beta chains from one sample, sequenced in a study of T-cell memory formation after mild COVID-19. TCRdb re-called the 5' RACE reads through MiXCR, storing one row per CDR3 protein. The sample includes some 120,000 distinct CDR3 sequences, 16% of them seen just once. Sequenced input: PBMCs or a T cell subset sorted from them (not recorded which). The receptors were sampled from an adult woman who had mild COVID-19 (a few samples of this study predate the infection). Cell type and time point are not known. Both conserved end residues are part of each CDR3. A D gene is named only where the DNA matches it firmly. Part of the rows lack a size; the others show once, few, many or a class for expanded clones.

13 NA TRBJ1-1 NA TRBV3-1 TGTGCCAGCGCGGCGCGTCTGAACACTGAAGCTTTCTTT CASAARLNTEAFF
15 TRBD2 TRBJ2-5 few TRBV5-1 TGCGCCAGCACCCCTAGGACTAGCGGGGGGGAGACCCAGTACTTC CASTPRTSGGETQYF
15 NA TRBJ1-4 NA TRBV14 TGTGCCAGCAGCCAAGTCGTGAGTTTAAATGAAAAACTGTTTTTT CASSQVVSLNEKLFF
14 NA TRBJ2-7 NA TRBV9 TGTGCCAGCAGCGTAGCGCCAGACTCCTACGAGCAGTACTTC CASSVAPDSYEQYF
18 TRBD1 TRBJ1-3 few TRBV29-1 TGCAGCGTCGTCAACTGGGACAGACCTACCAGCTCTGGAAACACCATATATTTT CSVVNWDRPTSSGNTIYF
14 NA TRBJ1-1 NA TRBV5-4 TGTGCCAGCAGCCTCGACCGGGCCCCAGTAGAAGCTTTCTTT CASSLDRAPVEAFF
14 TRBD1 TRBJ2-2 few TRBV6-5 TGTGCCAGCAGACCGGGACAGTACACCGGGGAGCTGTTTTTT CASRPGQYTGELFF
15 NA TRBJ1-2 few TRBV5-1 TGCGCCAGCAGCCAAGATCGGACACCTAACTATGGCTACACCTTC CASSQDRTPNYGYTF
13 NA TRBJ2-1 NA TRBV6-4 TGTGCCAGCAGGACCGGATGGGGCTACGAGCAGTTCTTC CASRTGWGYEQFF
14 NA TRBJ2-1 few TRBV29-1 TGCAGCGTTGGGACTCTCGCCGCTTACAATGAGCAGTTCTTC CSVGTLAAYNEQFF
12 NA TRBJ2-3 few TRBV21-1 TGTGCCAGCAGCCACAACACAGATACGCAGTATTTT CASSHNTDTQYF
15 NA TRBJ2-2 NA TRBV5-1 TGCGCCAGCAGCTCAGACGAGCCGAACACCGGGGAGCTGTTTTTT CASSSDEPNTGELFF
14 NA TRBJ2-2 NA TRBV24-1 TGTGCCACCCAGTCCCAATCAGTCACCGGGGAGCTGTTTTTT CATQSQSVTGELFF
13 NA TRBJ2-2 few TRBV6-1 TGTGCCAGCAGACCAACGGGAACCGGGGAGCTGTTTTTT CASRPTGTGELFF
15 TRBD2 TRBJ2-1 NA TRBV5-1 TGCGCCAGCAGCTACGGACTAGCGGGGGGGGATGAGCAGTTCTTC CASSYGLAGGDEQFF
16 NA TRBJ2-3 NA TRBV5-1 TGCGCCAGCAGCTTGATCCGGGCCAGAGGGACAGATACGCAGTATTTT CASSLIRARGTDTQYF
12 NA TRBJ1-1 few TRBV25-1 TGTGCCAGCACCAGGTCAAATAATGAAGCTTTCTTT CASTRSNNEAFF
15 NA TRBJ2-1 NA TRBV3-1 TGTGCCAGCAGGGGGGGTAAGACGCGAGACAATGAGCAGTTCTTC CASRGGKTRDNEQFF
14 NA TRBJ1-4 NA TRBV9 TGTGCCAGCAGCGTAGGGGCAGACAATGAAAAACTGTTTTTT CASSVGADNEKLFF
15 NA TRBJ2-5 NA TRBV4-2 TGTGCCAGCAGCCGCTCTGCCGGGACCTGGGAGACCCAGTACTTC CASSRSAGTWETQYF
14 NA TRBJ2-2 NA TRBV20-1 TGCAGTGCTAGACAGACAGCGAACACCGGGGAGCTGTTTTTT CSARQTANTGELFF
11 NA TRBJ2-1 NA TRBV7-6 TGTGCCAGCAGCTCATGGGGTGAGCAGTTCTTC CASSSWGEQFF
13 TRBD2 TRBJ2-1 few TRBV7-9 TGTGCCAGCAGCTTCCCTAGCGGGATTGAGCAGTTCTTC CASSFPSGIEQFF
17 NA TRBJ2-3 few TRBV30 TGTGCCTGGAGTGTACGGAGAGACGGGAGTCGCACAGATACGCAGTATTTT CAWSVRRDGSRTDTQYF
17 TRBD1 TRBJ2-3 NA TRBV20-1 TGCAGTGCTAGCCAACCCACCGGGACAGGAAGCACAGATACGCAGTATTTT CSASQPTGTGSTDTQYF
12 NA TRBJ2-5 few TRBV19 TGTGCCAGTAGTATAGCCCAAGAGACCCAGTACTTC CASSIAQETQYF
15 NA TRBJ2-2 NA TRBV19 TGTGCCAGTAGTATGTACGATTCGAACACCGGGGAGCTGTTTTTT CASSMYDSNTGELFF
15 NA TRBJ2-1 few TRBV29-1 TGCAGCGTTGAAGGCGGAGTCGATCTCTACAATGAGCAGTTCTTC CSVEGGVDLYNEQFF
14 NA TRBJ2-1 few TRBV18 TGTGCCAGCTCACCAGACGGGGTTTACAATGAGCAGTTCTTC CASSPDGVYNEQFF
16 TRBD1 TRBJ2-7 NA TRBV24-1 TGTGCCACCAGTGATGGACTCGGGACAGGTACCTACGAGCAGTACTTC CATSDGLGTGTYEQYF
15 TRBD1 TRBJ1-2 NA TRBV20-1 TGCAGTGCTAGACGAAGGGGGCAAGAGGGCTATGGCTACACCTTC CSARRRGQEGYGYTF